A selection of T cell receptor beta chains follows, all from one sample in a study of molecular identifiers for immune sequencing clone quantification. Using its own MiXCR run on the PCR reads, TCRdb lists one record per CDR3 protein. The repertoire holds over 300,000 distinct CDR3 sequences, with about 23% as singletons. Specimen: naive CD8+ T cells from blood, with Jurkat cell RNA spiked in. Source of these receptors: a human donor in good health. Some libraries in this study had Jurkat cell RNA spiked in. The CDR3 runs from the conserved cysteine through the conserved F or W. D genes are given only for firm matches. Clone size is not always given. Where it is, it says once, few, many or a class for expanded clones.

j_call | v_call | clone_size | d_call | cdr3_aa | cdr3_nt
TRBJ1-2 | TRBV6-5 | few | . | CASKEKSGDNYGYTF | TGTGCCAGCAAAGAGAAAAGCGGGGATAACTATGGCTACACCTTC
TRBJ2-1 | TRBV11-2 | . | . | CASSLGTQSSYNEQFF | TGTGCCAGCAGCTTAGGGACCCAGAGCTCCTACAATGAGCAGTTCTTC
TRBJ2-5 | TRBV12-3/TRBV12-4 | many | . | CASSPGDQETQYF | TGTGCCAGCAGTCCAGGGGATCAAGAGACCCAGTACTTC
TRBJ1-2 | TRBV6-2/TRBV6-3 | many | TRBD1 | CASTQTGGHGYTF | TGTGCCAGCACCCAAACAGGGGGTCATGGCTACACCTTC
TRBJ2-3 | TRBV6-2/TRBV6-3 | . | . | CASSYFRDHPYGTQYF | TGTGCCAGCAGTTATTTCCGGGACCATCCGTACGGTACGCAGTATTTT
TRBJ2-5 | TRBV19 | . | . | CSSSKGQTKTYQETQYF | TGTTCCAGTAGTAAAGGACAGACGAAAACTTACCAAGAGACCCAGTACTTC
TRBJ2-3 | TRBV11-2 | few | . | CASSFGVASTDTQYF | TGTGCCAGCAGCTTTGGAGTTGCTAGCACAGATACGCAGTATTTT
TRBJ1-1 | TRBV4-1 | many | TRBD1 | CASSQGVNTEAFF | TGTGCCAGCAGCCAGGGGGTTAACACTGAAGCTTTCTTT
TRBJ2-7 | TRBV6-5 | many | TRBD2 | CASTSLAGGPYEQYF | TGTGCCAGCACCTCCCTAGCGGGAGGGCCCTACGAGCAGTACTTC
TRBJ2-4 | TRBV28 | . | . | CASGFGPRASKNTQYF | TGTGCCAGCGGTTTCGGGCCCCGGGCGTCCAAAAACACTCAGTACTTC
TRBJ2-5 | TRBV5-1 | . | . | CASSFNRLTGYEETQYF | TGCGCCAGCAGCTTTAACCGACTCACAGGGTATGAAGAGACCCAGTACTTC
TRBJ2-1 | TRBV20-1 | . | . | CSARVEEGADTPYNEQFF | TGCAGTGCTAGAGTCGAGGAAGGGGCGGACACACCCTACAATGAGCAGTTCTTC
TRBJ1-1 | TRBV4-3 | . | . | CASSQKQRMNTEAFF | TGCGCCAGCAGCCAAAAACAGAGAATGAACACTGAAGCTTTCTTT
TRBJ2-7 | TRBV28 | many | . | CAGGTASSYEQYF | TGTGCCGGGGGGACGGCCAGCTCCTACGAGCAGTACTTC
TRBJ1-5 | TRBV4-1 | few | TRBD1 | CASSQVPGQGEPQQF | TGCGCCAGCAGCCAAGTACCGGGACAGGGCGAGCCCCAGCAGTTC
TRBJ2-5 | TRBV20-1 | many | TRBD2 | CSAKGLVSETQYF | TGCAGTGCTAAGGGACTAGTGTCAGAGACCCAGTACTTC
TRBJ2-7 | TRBV30 | . | . | CAWSGQDEQDF | TGTGCCTGGAGTGGCCAGGACGAGCAGGACTTC
TRBJ2-3 | TRBV20-1 | many | . | CSARDDLRADTQYF | TGCAGTGCTAGAGACGATCTACGCGCAGATACGCAGTATTTT
TRBJ2-7 | TRBV12-3/TRBV12-4 | few | . | CASSTTRDISSYEQYF | TGTGCCAGCAGCACAACTCGGGACATAAGCTCCTACGAGCAGTACTTC
TRBJ2-5 | TRBV28 | . | . | CAGSPPAQETQYF | TGTGCCGGCAGTCCCCCTGCCCAAGAGACCCAGTACTTC
TRBJ2-5 | TRBV5-1 | many | TRBD2 | CASSQMGGPYTTETQYF | TGCGCCAGCAGCCAAATGGGAGGGCCGTACACAACAGAGACCCAGTACTTC
TRBJ1-1 | TRBV20-1 | . | . | CSAWTASNTEAFF | TGCAGTGCTTGGACGGCCTCGAACACTGAAGCTTTCTTT
TRBJ2-7 | TRBV10-1 | . | . | CASSESTGPSYEQYF | TGCGCCAGCAGTGAGTCGACTGGACCGTCCTACGAGCAGTACTTC
TRBJ1-5 | TRBV6-2/TRBV6-3 | many | . | CASSYVSSNQPQHF | TGTGCCAGCAGTTACGTCAGCAGCAATCAGCCCCAGCATTTT
TRBJ2-1 | TRBV20-1 | few | . | CSARDYTAEQFF | TGCAGTGCTAGAGATTACACTGCTGAGCAGTTCTTC
TRBJ2-7 | TRBV27 | few | . | CASSFYAGAPYEQYF | TGTGCCAGCAGTTTTTACGCGGGGGCCCCCTACGAGCAGTACTTC
TRBJ2-5 | TRBV29-1 | . | TRBD1 | CSAHPGQGSQETQYF | TGCAGCGCCCATCCGGGACAGGGGAGCCAAGAGACCCAGTACTTC
TRBJ1-3 | TRBV19 | . | . | CASSMGYRDTSGNTIYF | TGTGCCAGTAGTATGGGTTACAGGGACACATCTGGAAACACCATATATTTT
TRBJ1-5 | TRBV20-1 | few | TRBD1 | CSARDRVAGSQPQHF | TGCAGTGCTAGGGACAGGGTTGCCGGAAGCCAGCCCCAGCATTTT
TRBJ2-3 | TRBV30 | many | . | CAWSATEDTQYF | TGTGCCTGGAGTGCGACAGAGGATACGCAGTATTTT
TRBJ1-2 | TRBV29-1 | many | . | CSVDERNYGYTF | TGCAGCGTTGACGAGAGAAACTATGGCTACACCTTC
TRBJ2-3 | TRBV5-1 | . | . | CASSPTLLGGGGADTQYF | TGCGCCAGCAGCCCTACCCTCTTAGGGGGGGGAGGCGCAGATACGCAGTATTTT
TRBJ1-3 | TRBV4-3 | few | . | CASSQDVGGGRNTIYF | TGCGCCAGCAGCCAAGATGTGGGGGGTGGAAGAAACACCATATATTTT
TRBJ2-7 | TRBV5-4 | many | TRBD1 | CASSFSGTGGEQYF | TGTGCCAGCAGCTTCTCTGGGACAGGGGGCGAGCAGTACTTC
TRBJ2-2 | TRBV7-7 | many | . | CASSLAGSTGELFF | TGTGCTAGCAGCTTAGCTGGATCCACCGGGGAGCTGTTTTTT
TRBJ2-1 | TRBV4-1 | . | TRBD2 | CASSPTAGGYSEQFF | TGCGCCAGCAGCCCAACAGCGGGGGGCTACTCTGAGCAGTTCTTC
TRBJ2-5 | TRBV5-4 | . | . | CASSPWTGETQYF | TGTGCCAGCAGCCCCTGGACTGGGGAGACCCAGTACTTC
TRBJ2-7 | TRBV6-1 | few | TRBD1 | CASSPYRGTYEQYF | TGTGCCAGCAGCCCCTACAGGGGGACCTACGAGCAGTACTTC
TRBJ2-1 | TRBV29-1 | few | TRBD2 | CSVEGTSEGSGNEQFF | TGCAGCGTTGAGGGGACTAGCGAGGGTTCAGGGAATGAGCAGTTCTTC
TRBJ1-2 | TRBV28 | many | . | CASSSYGPHLESTNYGYTF | TGTGCCAGCAGTTCATATGGGCCCCACTTAGAGTCAACTAACTATGGCTACACCTTC
TRBJ2-3 | TRBV28 | . | . | CASSPPVWGARRTDTQYF | TGTGCCAGTAGTCCTCCCGTCTGGGGGGCTAGGCGTACAGATACGCAGTATTTT
TRBJ1-1 | TRBV5-1 | many | . | CASSLNGHMNTEAFF | TGCGCCAGCAGCTTGAACGGACACATGAACACTGAAGCTTTCTTT
TRBJ2-7 | TRBV29-1 | . | . | CSVGPATYEQYF | TGCAGCGTTGGCCCAGCCACCTACGAGCAGTACTTC
TRBJ1-2 | TRBV12-3/TRBV12-4 | many | . | CASKGSSGALSRGYTF | TGTGCCAGCAAAGGGTCCTCAGGGGCCCTGTCGAGAGGCTACACCTTC
TRBJ2-4 | TRBV6-2/TRBV6-3 | many | . | CASSLSNRMNIQYF | TGTGCCAGCAGTTTGTCTAACAGGATGAACATTCAGTACTTC
TRBJ2-2 | TRBV4-1 | . | TRBD2 | CASSGLMAGTTNTGELFF | TGCGCCAGCAGCGGGTTGATGGCGGGGACTACGAACACCGGGGAGCTGTTTTTT
TRBJ2-2 | TRBV6-2/TRBV6-3 | . | TRBD1 | CASSYSISDRVWQFMNTGELFF | TGTGCCAGCAGTTACTCGATCTCGGACAGGGTCTGGCAATTTATGAACACCGGGGAGCTGTTTTTT
TRBJ1-4 | TRBV7-8 | many | . | CASSLGGRFNEKLFF | TGTGCCAGCAGCTTAGGCGGCAGATTTAATGAAAAACTGTTTTTT
TRBJ1-5 | TRBV2 | few | . | CASSEPGGGNQPQHF | TGTGCCAGCAGTGAACCGGGGGGTGGCAATCAGCCCCAGCATTTT
TRBJ2-3 | TRBV4-1 | . | . | CASSPNGVSTDTQYF | TGCGCCAGCAGCCCAAATGGCGTTAGCACAGATACGCAGTATTTT
TRBJ2-5 | TRBV5-1 | many | TRBD2 | CASKELAGDLETQYF | TGCGCCAGCAAGGAACTAGCGGGAGACTTGGAGACCCAGTACTTC
TRBJ2-1 | TRBV20-1 | . | TRBD2 | CSARVERGSYNEQFF | TGCAGTGCTAGAGTTGAGCGGGGCTCCTACAATGAGCAGTTCTTC
TRBJ2-3 | TRBV15 | . | TRBD2 | CATSRDRYDGTTQPTDTQYF | TGTGCCACCAGCAGAGATCGCTACGATGGGACTACCCAACCCACAGATACGCAGTATTTT
TRBJ2-7 | TRBV28 | . | TRBD1 | CASSFLRQGSYEQYF | TGTGCCAGCAGTTTCCTCCGACAGGGTTCCTACGAGCAGTACTTC
TRBJ1-1 | TRBV9 | many | . | CASSVETNTEAFF | TGTGCCAGCAGCGTAGAAACGAACACTGAAGCTTTCTTT